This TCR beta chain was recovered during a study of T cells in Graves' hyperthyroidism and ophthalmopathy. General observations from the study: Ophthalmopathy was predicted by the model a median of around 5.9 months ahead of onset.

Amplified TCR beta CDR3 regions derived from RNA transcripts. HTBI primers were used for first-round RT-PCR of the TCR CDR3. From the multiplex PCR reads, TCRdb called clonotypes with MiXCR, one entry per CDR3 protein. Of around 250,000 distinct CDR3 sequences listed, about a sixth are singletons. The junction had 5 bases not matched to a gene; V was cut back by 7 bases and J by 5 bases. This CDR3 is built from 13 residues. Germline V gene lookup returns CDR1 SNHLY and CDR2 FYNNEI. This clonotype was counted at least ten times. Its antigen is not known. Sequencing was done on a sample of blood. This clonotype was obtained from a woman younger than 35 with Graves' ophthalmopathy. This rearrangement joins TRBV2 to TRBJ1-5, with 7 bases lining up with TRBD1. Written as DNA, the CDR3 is TGTGCCAGCAACCTAAGGGGGCATCAGCCCCAGCATTTT. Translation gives CASNLRGHQPQHF.